The 15 T cell receptor beta chains listed next were all sequenced from one sample in a study of T cell changes during pregnancy in multiple sclerosis. Sequenced by immunoSEQ multiplex PCR; TCRdb stores in-frame clones only, minus some. The sample shows more than 65,000 clones, 75% to 90% of them seen only once. The specimen was peripheral blood, collected before pregnancy. All receptors come from a female donor with multiple sclerosis, enrolled in a pregnancy study.

This clone was found a few times. V and J are TRBV7-9 and TRBJ1-5; D remains unclear. V lost 5 bases to trimming and J lost 1 base, with 9 bases between them. CDR3 length equals 14 residues. CDR1 is SEHNR and CDR2 is FQNEAQ in the germline V gene (reference sequence). The DNA for the CDR3 is TGTGCCAGCAGCCCCGACTTAAGCAATCAGCCCCAGCATTTT. The encoded protein is CASSPDLSNQPQHF.

The chain combines TRBV29-1 with TRBJ1-2; TRBD1 aligns across 8 bases. Unmatched junction bases numbered 7, after V lost 3 bases and J lost 4 bases. The CDR3 is 14 residues long. Germline lookup yields CDR1 SQVTM and CDR2 ANQGSEA. The CDR3 DNA sequence: TGCAGCGTTGATATGCAGGGGGCTGCCTATGGCTACACCTTC. This translates into CSVDMQGAAYGYTF.

Points on this clone: Its ends do not fully match the called genes, so a read error is possible. The rearrangement joins TRBV5-1 to TRBJ1-1; no clear D gene. CDR3 length: 11 amino acids. Germline values: CDR1 SGHRS, CDR2 YFSETQ. The CDR3 protein is CASTLNTEAFF. CDR3 DNA: TGCGCCAGCACCTTGAACACTGAAGCTTTCTTT.

The chain joins TRBV27 to TRBJ2-7, with 8 bases lining up with TRBD2. CDR1 is MNHEY, CDR2 SMNVEV, per germline (reference sequence). The CDR3 is made up of 19 amino acids. The J segment lost 4 bases and the V segment lost 4 bases, leaving 21 bases of the junction unmatched. CDR3 bases: TGTGCCAGCAGTTCGTCAGCGGGGGTCCTAATTCCCGACGTTTACGAGCAGTACTTC. Amino acid sequence: CASSSSAGVLIPDVYEQYF.

The chain uses TRBV10-1 and TRBJ1-1; tentatively, D is TRBD1 (6 bases). V lost 7 bases and J lost 5, with 14 bases in between. Germline V gene sequence: CDR1 WNHNN, CDR2 SYGVQD (reference sequence). This CDR3 has 13 residues. CDR3 in amino acids: CASKKAQGTEAFF. In nucleotides, the CDR3 is TGCGCCAGCAAAAAGGCACAGGGTACTGAAGCTTTCTTT.

V is TRBV11-2 and J is TRBJ1-1; 7 bases agree with TRBD1. Losses at the gene ends were 3 bases for V and 4 bases for J; bases not matched to a gene: 5. The CDR3 totals 14 residues. Germline values: CDR1 SGHAT, CDR2 FQNNGV. This CDR3 is CASSFEGASTEAFF. The CDR3 DNA follows: TGTGCCAGCAGCTTCGAGGGGGCGTCCACTGAAGCTTTCTTT.

This clone was seen only once. The chain couples TRBV7-7 to TRBJ2-2, with TRBD2 identical over 11 bases. The germline CDR1 and CDR2 sequences are SSHAT and FNYEAQ (reference sequence). The CDR3 runs to 16 residues. V shed 1 base, J shed 4 bases, and the junction held 2 bases outside the gene matches. The CDR3 DNA reads TGTGCCAGCAGCTTAGACCTAGCGGGAGGCACCGGGGAGCTGTTTTTT. Its translation is CASSLDLAGGTGELFF. The entire variable domain, with the rest obtained from reference TRBV7-7 and TRBJ2-2, is as follows: GAGVSQSPRYKVTKRGQDVTLRCDPISSHATLYWYQQALGQGPEFLTYFNYEAQPDKSGLPSDRFSAERPEGSISTLTIQRTEQRDSAMYRCASSLDLAGGTGELFFGEGSRLTVL.

This chain uses TRBV14 with TRBJ1-5; D perhaps matches TRBD1 (6 bases). V was trimmed by 3 bases and J by 7 bases, leaving 13 bases between them. The V gene's germline CDR1 is SGHDN and CDR2 FVKESK. This CDR3 is built from 14 residues. CDR3 protein: CASSHSSGDQPQHF. The CDR3 DNA follows: TGTGCCAGCAGCCATAGTTCAGGGGACCAGCCCCAGCATTTT.

The chain carries TRBV7-2 and TRBJ1-2; D is possibly TRBD1 (6 bases). Trimming pared 4 bases from V and 3 bases from J, leaving 9 bases between. Germline CDR1 is SGHTA and CDR2 is FQGNSA. The CDR3 runs 13 residues. The chain's CDR3 is CASSSYRDYGYTF. The CDR3 DNA reads TGTGCCAGCAGCTCTTACAGGGACTATGGCTACACCTTC. Full variable domain (rest looked up from reference TRBV7-2 and TRBJ1-2): GAGVSQSPSNKVTEKGKDVELRCDPISGHTALYWYRQSLGQGLEFLIYFQGNSAPDKSGLPSDRFSAERTGGSVSTLTIQRTQQEDSAVYLCASSSYRDYGYTFGSGTRLTVV.

The CDR3 sequence: CAWISLRGRREKLFF. Here the CDR3 DNA reads TGTGCCTGGATCTCGCTCAGGGGCAGGAGGGAAAAACTGTTTTTT. The chain combines TRBV30 with TRBJ1-4; D possibly corresponds to TRBD1 (6 bases). There are 15 residues in the CDR3. In germline, CDR1 is GTSNPN, CDR2 SVGIG (reference sequence). Trimming shortened V by 4 bases and J by 8 bases, and 20 bases separated the two germline ends.

The V and J genes are TRBV14 and TRBJ2-6; D call uncertain. From germline, CDR1 is SGHDN and CDR2 FVKESK. V was cut by 2 bases and J by 1 base, with 6 bases left in between. The CDR3 is 15 amino acids. Written as DNA, the CDR3 is TGTGCCAGCAGCCAATTCCCTTCTGGGGCCAACGTCCTGACTTTC. Translation gives CASSQFPSGANVLTF.

This chain links TRBV14 with TRBJ2-1, with 7 nucleotides matching TRBD2. V lost 8 bases, J lost 4 bases, and 11 bases stayed unmatched. The CDR3 spans 15 residues. Germline assignment: CDR1 SGHDN and CDR2 FVKESK. CDR3 sequence: CASDKSGTTYNEQFF. The CDR3 DNA reads TGTGCCAGCGACAAATCCGGGACTACGTACAATGAGCAGTTCTTC. Using reference TRBV14 and TRBJ2-1 for the parts outside the CDR3, the full variable domain is EAGVTQFPSHSVIEKGQTVTLRCDPISGHDNLYWYRRVMGKEIKFLLHFVKESKQDESGMPNNRFLAERTGGTYSTLKVQPAELEDSGVYFCASDKSGTTYNEQFFGPGTRLTVL.

The chain joins TRBV2 to TRBJ2-3, with 7 positions matching TRBD2. CDR3 length: 15 residues. Germline V gene lookup returns CDR1 SNHLY and CDR2 FYNNEI. V was pared by 7 bases and J by 2 bases, with 9 bases of the junction left unmatched. This CDR3 is CASKGLEWVTDTQYF. In nucleotides, the CDR3 is TGTGCCAGCAAAGGACTAGAGTGGGTCACAGATACGCAGTATTTT.

The gene calls are TRBV11-3 and TRBJ2-2, with a possible D match to TRBD1 (5 bases). The germline V gene encodes CDR1 SGHNT and CDR2 YENEEA. The CDR3 length is 13 residues. Deletions cut 8 bases from V and 1 base from J, with 8 bases between. The chain's CDR3 is CASGRENTGELFF. For the CDR3, the DNA is TGTGCCAGCGGCAGGGAGAACACCGGGGAGCTGTTTTTT.

V gene TRBV9 combines with J gene TRBJ1-5; TRBD1 agrees at 7 bases. V dropped 3 bases and J dropped 7; count of bases not matched to a gene: 10. The V gene's germline CDR1 is SGDLS and CDR2 YYNGEE. The CDR3 sequence is 15 residues long. The CDR3 DNA follows: TGTGCCAGCAGCGGGATGGACAGGACGCAACAGCCCCAGCATTTT. Translation gives CASSGMDRTQQPQHF.